The 30 T cell receptor beta chains presented below share a single source sample, sequenced in a study of T cells after posttransplantation cyclophosphamide (TCRdb year 2016). Receptor libraries were prepared by the immunoSEQ multiplex PCR assay. TCRdb stores this immuneACCESS table with in-frame sequences only. Part of the clones is absent; in the studies checked, under half of the shortfall reflects unresolved V genes, and no reason is known for the rest. The sample records 40,000 or so clones, none occurring a single time. About 6.2% of the sample is held by the ten biggest clonotypes. Sequencing input: PBMCs. These TCRs come from a man aged 25 to 40 in good health and a related stem cell transplant donor.

This clone has more than one count but fewer than ten. The J gene is TRBJ2-3, the V gene TRBV9; TRBD2 agrees at 10 bases. The ends lost 0 bases at V and 3 bases at J; junction bases unmatched: 4. Looked up from germline, CDR1 is SGDLS and CDR2 is YYNGEE. CDR3 size: 16 residues. The DNA of the CDR3 is TGTGCCAGCAGCGTAGGAGCGGGGGGGACGACAGATACGCAGTATTTT. This sequence encodes CASSVGAGGTTDTQYF.

This clone was detected ten times or more. The chain carries TRBV7-9 and TRBJ2-7; possibly TRBD2 for D (5 bases). There are 15 residues in the CDR3. Germline CDR1 and CDR2: SEHNR and FQNEAQ (reference sequence). V was shortened by 7 bases and J by 0 bases, with 16 bases between the two germline ends. CDR3 protein: CASMSPGMSSYEQYF. CDR3 sequence (DNA): TGTGCCAGCATGTCCCCGGGGATGAGCTCCTACGAGCAGTACTTC.

This clone was seen a few times. The chain recombines TRBV28 with TRBJ2-2; D is possibly TRBD1 (5 bases). V was cut by 7 bases and J by 1 base, with 13 bases left in between. The CDR3 is made up of 15 amino acids. Germline values: CDR1 MDHEN, CDR2 SYDVKM. In DNA form, the CDR3 reads TGTGCCAGCACCCAGGGTGGTTTGAACACCGGGGAGCTGTTTTTT. Translated: CASTQGGLNTGELFF.

This clone has a count of ten or more. The chain is built from TRBV5-8 and TRBJ2-3; 7 nucleotides match TRBD1. The CDR3 has 16 amino acids. Germline trimming cut 4 bases from V and 2 bases from J; bases unmatched to any gene: 10. Germline values: CDR1 SGHTS, CDR2 YDEGEE. CDR3 region: CASSLAGTVHTDTQYF. The CDR3 nucleotides read TGTGCCAGCAGCCTCGCCGGGACAGTCCACACAGATACGCAGTATTTT. Filled out from reference TRBV5-8 and TRBJ2-3, the complete variable domain reads EAGVTQSPTHLIKTRGQQATLRCSPISGHTSVYWYQQALGLGLQFLLWYDEGEERNRGNFPPRFSGRQFPNYSSELNVNALELEDSALYLCASSLAGTVHTDTQYFGPGTRLTVL.

Many counts were recorded for this clone. V and J are TRBV27 and TRBJ2-2; tentatively, D is TRBD2 (6 bases). Trimming shortened V by 2 bases and J by 3 bases, and 16 bases separated the two germline ends. This CDR3 has 17 amino acids. Germline CDR1 MNHEY, CDR2 SMNVEV (reference sequence). The CDR3 coding sequence is TGTGCCAGCAGTTTAGTTCCCGGAGGGTCAGACACCGGGGAGCTGTTTTTT. Translated: CASSLVPGGSDTGELFF.

This clone appeared many times. The chain combines TRBV6-5 with TRBJ2-7; 11 bases match TRBD1. The CDR3 consists of 14 residues. Germline-derived CDR1 and CDR2 are MNHEY and SVGAGI. Trimming at V came to 6 bases and at J to 7 bases, leaving 8 bases not matched to a gene. In DNA form, the CDR3 reads TGTGCCAGCAGCTTGGACAGGGGGCAGCAAGAGCAGTACTTC. It translates to CASSLDRGQQEQYF.

In its sample, this clone was seen many times. This chain links TRBV2 with TRBJ1-4, with D perhaps TRBD1 (5 bases). The CDR3 is made up of 14 amino acids. V was trimmed by 3 bases and J by 3 bases, leaving 8 bases between them. Germline CDR1 reads SNHLY; CDR2 reads FYNNEI. The CDR3, as DNA: TGTGCCAGCAGTGAGGGACTTTCTAATGAAAAACTGTTTTTT. This translates into CASSEGLSNEKLFF.

This clone showed up many times. The chain carries TRBV4-1 and TRBJ2-1; D is undetermined. Germline loops: CDR1 MGHRA, CDR2 YSYEKL. The ends were cut back, 0 bases at V and 0 bases at J, with 9 bases in the middle. This CDR3 is 16 amino acids long. The CDR3: CASSQDEYSSYNEQFF. The DNA of the CDR3 is TGCGCCAGCAGCCAAGACGAGTACAGCTCCTACAATGAGCAGTTCTTC.

This clone was recorded at least ten times. This CDR3 reads CASSRGTQGEKLFF. The CDR3 coding sequence is TGTGCCAGCAGCAGGGGGACCCAGGGTGAAAAACTGTTTTTT. This chain uses TRBV6-5 with TRBJ1-4, with 7 bases fitting TRBD1. V was pared by 6 bases and J by 7 bases, with 8 bases of the junction left unmatched. Germline values: CDR1 MNHEY, CDR2 SVGAGI. The CDR3 sequence is 14 residues long.

The chain carries TRBV11-3 and TRBJ2-1; 8 nucleotides line up with TRBD2. CDR1 and CDR2 from the germline V gene are SGHNT and YENEEA. The CDR3 spans 15 residues. The trim removed 5 bases at V and 6 bases at J, leaving 9 bases unmatched. The chain's CDR3 is CASSTGGALSNEQFF. CDR3 bases: TGTGCCAGCAGCACCGGGGGGGCTCTGAGCAATGAGCAGTTCTTC.

This clone was observed many times. The chain is built from TRBV27 and TRBJ2-1; the match to TRBD1 covers 9 bases. The CDR3 consists of 14 residues. J lost 3 bases, V lost 3 bases, and 0 bases had no gene match. Germline V gives CDR1 MNHEY, CDR2 SMNVEV (reference sequence). The CDR3 loop is CASSLGQGYNEQFF. CDR3 DNA: TGTGCCAGCAGTTTGGGACAGGGCTACAATGAGCAGTTCTTC.

This clone occurred a few times. This rearrangement joins TRBV2 to TRBJ2-7; 9 nucleotides match TRBD1. Losses at the gene ends were 3 bases for V and 2 bases for J; bases not matched to a gene: 17. This CDR3 has 19 amino acids. The germline V gene has CDR1 SNHLY and CDR2 FYNNEI. The CDR3 here is CASSDGTGGRVGRAYEQYF. The CDR3 DNA sequence: TGTGCCAGCAGTGATGGTACAGGGGGCCGAGTGGGGCGAGCCTACGAGCAGTACTTC.

At least ten counts were recorded for this clone. The rearrangement uses TRBV15 and TRBJ1-6; a weak D match, TRBD1 (6 bases). Germline V gene data show CDR1 as LNHNV and CDR2 as YYDKDF (reference sequence). The CDR3 runs 15 residues. V was shortened by 5 bases and J by 7 bases, with 15 bases between the two germline ends. The CDR3 sequence is CATSRRSDRNSPLHF. CDR3 coding DNA: TGTGCCACCAGCCGACGCTCGGACAGAAATTCACCCCTCCACTTT.

This clone appeared many times. The chain couples TRBV2 to TRBJ1-2; perhaps TRBD1 as D (5 bases). Per the germline V gene, CDR1 is SNHLY and CDR2 is FYNNEI. CDR3 length: 16 residues. Trimming removed 4 bases at V and 5 bases at J, with 20 bases between. CDR3 bases: TGTGCCAGCAGTGGAGGGGCGCGATCTAGGCTGTATGGCTACACCTTC. Its protein is CASSGGARSRLYGYTF.

This clone appeared a few times. V gene TRBV9 combines with J gene TRBJ1-6; perhaps TRBD1 as D (6 bases). The CDR3 covers 15 residues. V shed 0 bases and J shed 8 bases, with 12 bases lying between them. Germline loops: CDR1 SGDLS, CDR2 YYNGEE. CDR3 DNA sequence: TGTGCCAGCAGCGTAGCCCCTCGGACAGATTCACCCCTCCACTTT. Residues: CASSVAPRTDSPLHF.

This clone was counted at least ten times. The chain recombines TRBV5-4 with TRBJ2-7; 12 nucleotides line up with TRBD2. The germline CDR1 and CDR2 sequences are SGHNT and YYREEE (reference sequence). Trimming removed 4 bases from V and 2 bases from J; junction bases left unmatched: 7. This CDR3 is built from 16 residues. CDR3 residues: CASSRSTSGGTYEQYF. The CDR3 bases are TGTGCCAGCAGCAGATCGACTAGCGGGGGTACCTACGAGCAGTACTTC.

This clone was seen repeatedly, ten times or more. This rearrangement joins TRBV2 to TRBJ1-1, with 7 bases aligning to TRBD1. V trimming: 6 bases; J trimming: 1 base; junction bases outside the gene matches: 8. Germline lookup yields CDR1 SNHLY and CDR2 FYNNEI. The CDR3 is 15 residues long. CDR3 in amino acids: CASREWRQGNTEAFF. CDR3 in DNA: TGTGCCAGCAGGGAATGGCGACAGGGGAACACTGAAGCTTTCTTT.

This clone was counted ten times or more. The chain has TRBV6-1 and TRBJ1-2; D might be TRBD1 (6 bases). Trimming left V 2 bases short and J 6 bases short, with 13 bases between. This CDR3 has 14 amino acids. Per germline, CDR1 MNHNS and CDR2 SASEGT. The CDR3: CASSEQGHVDGYTF. CDR3 nucleotides: TGTGCCAGCAGTGAACAGGGGCATGTGGATGGCTACACCTTC.

This clone occurred many times. This CDR3 reads CASSYPPGQSNSPLHF. In DNA, the CDR3 is TGTGCCAGCAGTTACCCCCCGGGACAGAGCAATTCACCCCTCCACTTT. The chain combines TRBV6-2 or TRBV6-3 with TRBJ1-6; the match to TRBD1 covers 7 bases. The CDR3 extends over 16 amino acids. J was trimmed by 7 bases and V by 2 bases; bases with no gene match: 8. Germline V lookup: CDR1 MNHEY, CDR2 SVGEGT.

There are a few counts of this clone. The chain couples TRBV7-3 to TRBJ2-1, with 8 positions matching TRBD1. Germline loops: CDR1 SGHTA, CDR2 FQGTGA. Trimming removed 2 bases from V and 10 bases from J; junction bases left unmatched: 4. This CDR3 has 13 residues. The CDR3: CASSLLGQGEQFF. Written as DNA, the CDR3 is TGTGCCAGCAGCTTACTCGGACAGGGCGAGCAGTTCTTC.

This clone was seen at least ten times. The chain combines TRBV27 with TRBJ2-2, with TRBD2 as a possible D gene (5 bases). V lost 0 bases and J 3 bases, leaving 5 bases between the germline ends. This CDR3 region has 14 residues. Looked up from germline, CDR1 is MNHEY and CDR2 is SMNVEV (reference sequence). The CDR3 here is CASSLSADTGELFF. CDR3 DNA sequence: TGTGCCAGCAGTTTATCAGCGGACACCGGGGAGCTGTTTTTT.

This clone was seen a few times. V is TRBV6-6 and J is TRBJ1-1; a possible D gene is TRBD1 (5 bases). CDR1 MNHNY and CDR2 SVGAGI come from the germline V gene (reference sequence). V was shortened by 2 bases and J by 1 base, with 14 bases between the two germline ends. The CDR3 spans 16 residues. The CDR3 DNA is TGTGCCAGCAGTTACCCCTTAGGCAGGGCGAACACTGAAGCTTTCTTT. This codes for CASSYPLGRANTEAFF.

This clone was counted at least ten times. The chain combines TRBV27 with TRBJ1-1; no clear D gene. The CDR3 spans 13 residues. Between the trimmed V and J ends, which lost 7 bases and 5 bases, there was a span of 14 bases. The germline gives CDR1 MNHEY, CDR2 SMNVEV (reference sequence). The CDR3 DNA reads TGTGCCAGCAAAGAGCACTCGGGGACTGAAGCTTTCTTT. Residues: CASKEHSGTEAFF.

The chain is built from TRBV25-1 and TRBJ2-5; D possibly corresponds to TRBD1 (5 bases). Germline V gene sequence: CDR1 MGHDK, CDR2 SYGVNS. V was shortened by 3 bases and J by 4 bases, with 12 bases between the two germline ends. CDR3 size: 14 residues. CDR3 DNA: TGTGCCAGCAGTGATTTAAAGGGGTCAGAGACCCAGTACTTC. Protein sequence: CASSDLKGSETQYF.

This clone was counted many times. This chain joins TRBV6-2 or TRBV6-3 and TRBJ2-1; tentatively, D is TRBD2 (6 bases). The V end lost 4 bases, the J end lost 5 bases, and 15 bases lay between the germline ends. There are 15 residues in the CDR3. Germline CDR1 is MNHEY and CDR2 is SVGEGT. The CDR3 sequence: CASSSLEGLNNEQFF. The CDR3 region has the DNA TGTGCCAGCAGTTCTTTGGAGGGGTTGAACAATGAGCAGTTCTTC.

This clone was seen at least ten times. The genes are TRBV6-6 and TRBJ1-5, with D unresolved. Trimming pared 2 bases from V and 5 bases from J, leaving 10 bases between. CDR1 and CDR2 (germline): MNHNY, SVGAGI (reference sequence). There are 14 residues in the CDR3. The CDR3 reads CASSYAGNDQPQHF. The CDR3 DNA reads as TGTGCCAGCAGTTACGCCGGTAACGATCAGCCCCAGCATTTT.

This clone was found many times. The chain employs TRBV6-1 and TRBJ2-3; D perhaps matches TRBD2 (7 bases). In germline, CDR1 is MNHNS, CDR2 SASEGT. The V and J ends lost 2 bases and 1 base respectively, with 16 bases between them. There are 17 residues in the CDR3. Written as DNA, the CDR3 is TGTGCCAGCAGTGAATACGGGGGGCAAACCCGCACAGATACGCAGTATTTT. This sequence encodes CASSEYGGQTRTDTQYF.

This clone was observed at least ten times. The V gene is TRBV7-2, the J gene TRBJ1-5; D remains unclear. V shed 2 bases and J shed 3 bases, with 8 bases lying between them. The CDR3 has 14 residues. CDR1 and CDR2 from the germline V gene are SGHTA and FQGNSA. CDR3 loop: CASSLIGDNQPQHF. The CDR3 DNA follows: TGTGCCAGCAGCTTAATCGGGGACAATCAGCCCCAGCATTTT.

This clone was found many times. The rearrangement uses TRBV6-1 and TRBJ2-2; perhaps TRBD2 as D (6 bases). Germline CDR1 MNHNS, CDR2 SASEGT. The CDR3 consists of 14 residues. Trimming removed 6 bases from V and 5 bases from J, with 13 bases in between. The CDR3 is CASRGGLVTGELFF. The CDR3 nucleotides are TGTGCCAGCAGAGGAGGGTTGGTAACCGGGGAGCTGTTTTTT.

This clone was picked up many times. The chain links TRBV28 to TRBJ2-7; 11 bases align to TRBD2. After removal of 2 bases from V and 3 bases from J, the junction contained 3 bases not matched to a gene. The germline CDR1 and CDR2 sequences are MDHEN and SYDVKM. This CDR3 spans 15 amino acids. The CDR3 nucleotides read TGTGCCAGCAGTTTAATTCTAGCGGGGGGCTACGAGCAGTACTTC. It codes for CASSLILAGGYEQYF.